The 13 T cell receptor beta chains below all came from one sample that was sequenced in a study of CD8+ T cells in alopecia areata. RNA, once extracted, was reverse transcribed into cDNA for use as the sequencing template. The assay was immunoSEQ multiplex PCR, and TCRdb's table has in-frame clones only and misses some. The sample contains about 160,000 clones, 55% to 75% of which appear only once. The treatment: oral pan-JAK inhibitor, 5-10 mg twice daily. Sequencing used CD4+ T cells sorted from blood, obtained at week 4, from a patient treated with tofacitinib. The receptors here all came from a human donor with alopecia areata.

V usage is TRBV4-3 and J usage is TRBJ1-6; D is ambiguous. V was trimmed by 1 base and J by 7 bases, leaving 8 bases between them. The CDR3 extends over 14 amino acids. From germline, CDR1 is LGHNA and CDR2 YSLEER. The CDR3 bases are TGCGCCAGCAGCCAAGTGGGGATCAATTCACCCCTCCACTTT. Protein: CASSQVGINSPLHF.

This chain links TRBV5-1 with TRBJ2-1; 7 bases match TRBD2. Germline trimming cut 2 bases from V and 3 bases from J; bases unmatched to any gene: 8. CDR1 SGHRS and CDR2 YFSETQ come from the germline V gene. The CDR3 consists of 16 residues. The CDR3 sequence is CASSFLGGGNYNEQFF. CDR3 in DNA: TGCGCCAGCAGCTTTCTAGGCGGGGGTAACTACAATGAGCAGTTCTTC.

This clone occurred a few times. This chain uses TRBV29-1 with TRBJ1-1; D is perhaps TRBD1 (5 bases). Germline V gene lookup returns CDR1 SQVTM and CDR2 ANQGSEA. V was cut by 5 bases and J by 0 bases, with 16 bases left in between. The CDR3 loop spans 15 amino acids. This CDR3 is CSVRIDGGMNTEAFF. The CDR3 coding sequence is TGCAGCGTTCGTATTGATGGGGGGATGAACACTGAAGCTTTCTTT.

The chain carries TRBV6-1 and TRBJ1-2; 8 nucleotides align to TRBD1. Germline V gene data show CDR1 as MNHNS and CDR2 as SASEGT. V dropped 6 bases and J dropped 4; count of bases not matched to a gene: 10. The CDR3 is 15 residues long. CDR3 sequence: CASSHQGAGTYGYTF. CDR3 nucleotides: TGTGCCAGCAGCCATCAGGGGGCTGGAACCTATGGCTACACCTTC.

There are a few counts of this clone. V is TRBV25-1 and J is TRBJ1-4; D gene unclear. Trimming pared 3 bases from V and 3 bases from J, leaving 8 bases between. Germline V gives CDR1 MGHDK, CDR2 SYGVNS. The CDR3 extends over 14 amino acids. CDR3 amino acids: CASSDRAPNEKLFF. CDR3 DNA: TGTGCCAGCAGTGACCGGGCTCCTAATGAAAAACTGTTTTTT.

Only a few counts were recorded for this clone. The chain uses TRBV4-1 and TRBJ2-7, with a possible D match to TRBD1 (5 bases). Germline assignment: CDR1 MGHRA and CDR2 YSYEKL. V was clipped by 0 bases and J by 1 base, with 10 bases between them. The CDR3 length is 15 residues. CDR3 in DNA: TGCGCCAGCAGCCAAGAGCAGGGTCGATCCTACGAGCAGTACTTC. Encoded protein: CASSQEQGRSYEQYF.

V gene TRBV4-2 combines with J gene TRBJ1-1; D gene unclear. This CDR3 comprises 14 residues. The germline gives CDR1 LGHNA, CDR2 YNFKEQ. The V end lost 2 bases, the J end lost 6 bases, and 13 bases lay between the germline ends. CDR3 DNA: TGTGCCAGCAGCCAAACTAGAGGCAAATCTGAAGCTTTCTTT. Its translation is CASSQTRGKSEAFF.

The chain carries TRBV15 and TRBJ1-1; D is ambiguous. The germline gives CDR1 LNHNV, CDR2 YYDKDF (reference sequence). The V and J ends lost 1 base and 11 bases respectively, with 17 bases between them. The CDR3 is 14 residues long. CDR3 region: CATSRAMDGLKAFF. CDR3 DNA sequence: TGTGCCACCAGCAGAGCCATGGACGGCTTGAAGGCTTTCTTT. Full variable domain (rest looked up from reference TRBV15 and TRBJ1-1): DAMVIQNPRYQVTQFGKPVTLSCSQTLNHNVMYWYQQKSSQAPKLLFHYYDKDFNNEADTPDNFQSRRPNTSFCFLDIRSPGLGDTAMYLCATSRAMDGLKAFFGQGTRLTVV.

This clone came up once. The chain has TRBV29-1 and TRBJ2-1, with TRBD1 as a possible D gene (5 bases). Germline values: CDR1 SQVTM, CDR2 ANQGSEA. This CDR3 contains 13 residues. V was clipped by 0 bases and J by 13 bases, with 16 bases between them. In DNA, the CDR3 is TGCAGCGTTGAAGATCTCAGGGTGGCCCGCCAGTTCTTC. Its translation is CSVEDLRVARQFF.

The V call is TRBV9, the J call TRBJ2-1; TRBD1 or TRBD2 may be the D gene (5 bases each). V dropped 4 bases and J dropped 2 bases, with 10 bases sitting between them. This CDR3 is built from 14 residues. Germline lookup yields CDR1 SGDLS and CDR2 YYNGEE. In nucleotides, the CDR3 is TGTGCCAGCAGCCCCCGGGGACCCTACAATGAGCAGTTCTTC. This codes for CASSPRGPYNEQFF.

The rearrangement joins TRBV30 to TRBJ2-7, with D possibly matching TRBD2 (5 bases). V gave up 2 bases and J gave up 6 bases, with 11 bases separating them. The CDR3 contains 12 residues. In germline, CDR1 is GTSNPN, CDR2 SVGIG (reference sequence). This CDR3 is CAWSFEGGEQYF. The CDR3 bases are TGTGCCTGGAGTTTCGAGGGTGGCGAGCAGTACTTC.

The chain couples TRBV19 to TRBJ2-7, with TRBD2 as a possible D gene (6 bases). This CDR3 has 14 residues. V was pared by 1 base and J by 2 bases, with 9 bases between. From germline, CDR1 is LNHDA and CDR2 SQIVND (reference sequence). The CDR3 region is CASSIGGLAYEQYF. As DNA, the CDR3 is TGTGCCAGTAGTATAGGGGGACTCGCCTACGAGCAGTACTTC.

V is TRBV7-2 and J is TRBJ2-7; D might be TRBD1 (5 bases). Per the germline V gene, CDR1 is SGHTA and CDR2 is FQGNSA. The CDR3 is 15 amino acids. Trimming pared 5 bases from V and 2 bases from J, leaving 16 bases between. The CDR3 is CASSPFGQDPYEQYF. For the CDR3, the DNA is TGTGCCAGCAGCCCCTTCGGACAAGATCCCTACGAGCAGTACTTC.